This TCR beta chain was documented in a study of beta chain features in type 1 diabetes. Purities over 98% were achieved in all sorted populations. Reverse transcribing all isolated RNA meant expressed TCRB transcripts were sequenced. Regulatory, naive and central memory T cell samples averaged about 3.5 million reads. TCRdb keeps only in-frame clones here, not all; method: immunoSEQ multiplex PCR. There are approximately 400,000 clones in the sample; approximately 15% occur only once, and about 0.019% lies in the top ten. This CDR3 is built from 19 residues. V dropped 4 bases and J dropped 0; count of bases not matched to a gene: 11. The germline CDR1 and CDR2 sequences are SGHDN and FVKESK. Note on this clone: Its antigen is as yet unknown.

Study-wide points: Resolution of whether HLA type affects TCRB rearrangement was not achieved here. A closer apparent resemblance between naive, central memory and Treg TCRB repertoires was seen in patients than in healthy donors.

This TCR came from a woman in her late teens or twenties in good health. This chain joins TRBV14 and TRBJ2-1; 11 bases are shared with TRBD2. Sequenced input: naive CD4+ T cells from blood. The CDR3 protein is CASSRRGLAVYSSYNEQFF. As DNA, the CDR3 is TGTGCCAGCAGCCGCAGGGGACTAGCGGTTTATAGCTCCTACAATGAGCAGTTCTTC.